The entry that follows covers one T cell receptor beta chain sequence. This receptor's antigen is unknown. No base qualities exist here, and no much larger clone lies one base off it. TCRbeta CDR3 regions were amplified from genomic DNA using the immunoSEQ Assay, a bias-controlled multiplex PCR. The authors' analysis ran thus. Within the assay, amplification of reference gene primers was used to estimate how many nucleated cells each sample contained. Sequence reads were collapsed and filtered to measure the absolute abundance of every unique TCRbeta CDR3 rearrangement. For each sample, productive Simpson clonality was calculated as the square root of Simpson's diversity index across productive rearrangements. The source is immuneACCESS, and TCRdb retained only in-frame sequences with V and J called. Part of the clones is not carried over; for the studies checked, unresolved V genes explain less than half of this, and the remainder is unexplained. V, J and clone size derive from that table, while D and trimming were established from the DNA sequence. The sample includes 20,000 to 25,000 clones, with roughly 84% observed a single time. 48% of the sample rests with the top ten.

Each collaborating institution followed its own protocols to collect whole blood in K2EDTA tubes. For TCRbeta analysis, collaborators shipped samples as frozen whole blood, isolated PBMCs, or DNA extracted from either of those sample types. The data derive from a study of blood T cell repertoires in COVID-19 (TCRdb year 2020). For context, the study as a whole: The collaborator samples originated in the United States, Italy and Spain and spanned the acute and convalescent phases of COVID-19. The repertoires were released in a freely available public database intended as a resource for research on the immune response to SARS-CoV-2. Sample metadata almost always included a de-identified subject ID, COVID-19 status, age in years and sex. The prospective study material was composed of cDNA or gDNA derived from T cells, B-cell-depleted T cells, or PBMCs. Where available, HLA class I and class II types were taken from metadata supplied by the sample provider and were not determined by assay-based typing. The dataset comprised deeply sampled blood TCRbeta repertoires from subjects exposed to, actively infected with, or recovered from COVID-19. The samples were drawn from the first 160 participants of the ongoing ImmuneRACE study and from over a thousand subjects provided by 6 global collaborators.

General conclusions and limits of the study: The amount of clinical and demographic metadata varied by source and participant and was provided uncurated.

Including cysteine and phenylalanine, the CDR3 has 14 amino acids. Here the CDR3 DNA is all that survives: 42 bases in frame from base 1. As encoded in the germline V gene, CDR1 is SNHLY while CDR2 is FYNNEI. V is clipped by 4 bases and J by 7 bases, and the sequence between their germline boundaries is 14 bases long. Rearrangement joined TRBV2 to TRBJ1-5, and the D gene may be TRBD1, 6 bases matching. The TCR sequence derives from a man in his 70s with acute or convalescent COVID-19. Source material: peripheral blood. This receptor has the CDR3 CASSVSGGEQPQHF. The bases read TGTGCCAGCAGTGTGAGTGGGGGCGAGCAGCCCCAGCATTTT. The entire variable domain, with the stretches around the CDR3 drawn from the reference TRBV2 and TRBJ1-5 proteins, is EPEVTQTPSHQVTQMGQEVILRCVPISNHLYFYWYRQILGQKVEFLVSFYNNEISEKSEIFDDQFSVERPDGSNFTLKIRSTKLEDSAMYFCASSVSGGEQPQHFGDGTRLSIL.